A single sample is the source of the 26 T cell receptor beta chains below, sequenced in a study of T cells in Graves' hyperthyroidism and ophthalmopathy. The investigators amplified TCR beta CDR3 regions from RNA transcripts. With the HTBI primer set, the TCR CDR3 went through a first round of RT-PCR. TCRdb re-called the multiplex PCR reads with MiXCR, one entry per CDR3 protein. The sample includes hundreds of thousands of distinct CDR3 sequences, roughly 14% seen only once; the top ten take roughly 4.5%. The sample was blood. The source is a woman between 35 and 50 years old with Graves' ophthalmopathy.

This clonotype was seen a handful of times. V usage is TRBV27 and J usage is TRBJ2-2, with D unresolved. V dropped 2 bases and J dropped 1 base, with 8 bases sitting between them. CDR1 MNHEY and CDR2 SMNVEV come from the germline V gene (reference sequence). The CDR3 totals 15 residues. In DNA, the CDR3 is TGTGCCAGCAGTTTAAATGGGGTGAACACCGGGGAGCTGTTTTTT. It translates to CASSLNGVNTGELFF.

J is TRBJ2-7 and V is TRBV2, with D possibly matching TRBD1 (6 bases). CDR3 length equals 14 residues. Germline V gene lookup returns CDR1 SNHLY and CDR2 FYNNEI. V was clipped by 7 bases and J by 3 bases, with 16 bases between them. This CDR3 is CASTSLDSLYEQYF. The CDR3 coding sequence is TGTGCCAGCACTTCCTTGGACAGTCTCTACGAGCAGTACTTC.

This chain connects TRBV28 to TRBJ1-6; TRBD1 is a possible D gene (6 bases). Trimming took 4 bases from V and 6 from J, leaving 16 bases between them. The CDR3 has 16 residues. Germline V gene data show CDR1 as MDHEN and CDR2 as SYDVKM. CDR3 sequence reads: CASSWPPGAPNSPLHF. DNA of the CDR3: TGTGCCAGCAGTTGGCCCCCGGGGGCCCCTAATTCACCCCTCCACTTT.

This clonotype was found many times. The CDR3 sequence is CASTAFGGYTF. CDR3 DNA: TGTGCCAGCACGGCCTTCGGCGGCTACACCTTC. The chain employs TRBV28 and TRBJ1-2; D is undetermined. CDR1 is MDHEN and CDR2 is SYDVKM in the germline V gene. The CDR3 is 11 amino acids. The germline V and J ends were trimmed by 7 bases and 8 bases, with 11 bases remaining between them.

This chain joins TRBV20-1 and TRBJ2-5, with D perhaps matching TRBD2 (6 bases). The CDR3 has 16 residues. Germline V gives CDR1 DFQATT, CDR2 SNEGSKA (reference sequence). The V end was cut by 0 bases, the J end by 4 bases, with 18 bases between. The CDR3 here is CSARDRPTRGGETQYF. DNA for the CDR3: TGCAGTGCTAGAGATCGCCCGACTAGGGGTGGAGAGACCCAGTACTTC.

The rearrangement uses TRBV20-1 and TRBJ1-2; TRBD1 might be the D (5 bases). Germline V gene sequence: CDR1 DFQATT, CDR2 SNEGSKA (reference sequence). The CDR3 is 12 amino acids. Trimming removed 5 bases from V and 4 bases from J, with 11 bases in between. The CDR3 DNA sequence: TGCAGTGCTCCGTGGGACTTCTATGGCTACACCTTC. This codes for CSAPWDFYGYTF.

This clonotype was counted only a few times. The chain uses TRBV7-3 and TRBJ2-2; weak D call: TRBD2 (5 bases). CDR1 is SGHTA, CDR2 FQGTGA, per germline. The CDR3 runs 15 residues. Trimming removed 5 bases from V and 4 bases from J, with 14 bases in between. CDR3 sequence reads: CASSLVDGGTGELFF. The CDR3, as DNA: TGTGCCAGCAGCCTCGTGGACGGAGGCACCGGGGAGCTGTTTTTT.

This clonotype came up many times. CDR3 DNA: TGTGCCAGCAGTCGCAGGGATTATGAGCAGTTCTTC. Protein: CASSRRDYEQFF. The chain uses TRBV6-2 or TRBV6-3 and TRBJ2-1; D perhaps matches TRBD1 (5 bases). The CDR3 is 12 residues long. Germline V lookup: CDR1 MNHEY, CDR2 SVGEGT. V was trimmed by 5 bases and J by 8 bases, leaving 10 bases between them.

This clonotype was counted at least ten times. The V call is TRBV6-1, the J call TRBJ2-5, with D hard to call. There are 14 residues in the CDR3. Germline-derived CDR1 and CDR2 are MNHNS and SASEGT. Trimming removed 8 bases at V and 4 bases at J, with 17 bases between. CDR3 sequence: CASLPSATRETQYF. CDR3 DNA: TGTGCCAGCCTCCCTTCAGCGACCCGAGAGACCCAGTACTTC.

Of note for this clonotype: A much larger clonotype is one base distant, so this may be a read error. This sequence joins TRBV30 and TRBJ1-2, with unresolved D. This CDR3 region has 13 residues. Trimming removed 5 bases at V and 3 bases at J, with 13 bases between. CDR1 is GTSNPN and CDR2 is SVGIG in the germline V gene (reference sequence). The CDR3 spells CAWEEALDYGYTF. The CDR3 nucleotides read TGTGCCTGGGAAGAGGCCCTGGACTATGGCTACACCTTC.

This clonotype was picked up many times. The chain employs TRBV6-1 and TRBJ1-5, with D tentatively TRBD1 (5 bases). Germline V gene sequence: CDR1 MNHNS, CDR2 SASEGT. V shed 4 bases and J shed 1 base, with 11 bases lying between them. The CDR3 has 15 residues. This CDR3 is CASSGSGGSNQPQHF. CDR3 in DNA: TGTGCCAGCAGTGGCAGCGGGGGAAGCAATCAGCCCCAGCATTTT.

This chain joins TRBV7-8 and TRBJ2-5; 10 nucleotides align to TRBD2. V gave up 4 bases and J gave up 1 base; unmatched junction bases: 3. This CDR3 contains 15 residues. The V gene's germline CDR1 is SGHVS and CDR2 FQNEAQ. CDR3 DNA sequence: TGTGCCAGCAGCTCCTGGACTAGCGGCCAAGAGACCCAGTACTTC. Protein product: CASSSWTSGQETQYF.

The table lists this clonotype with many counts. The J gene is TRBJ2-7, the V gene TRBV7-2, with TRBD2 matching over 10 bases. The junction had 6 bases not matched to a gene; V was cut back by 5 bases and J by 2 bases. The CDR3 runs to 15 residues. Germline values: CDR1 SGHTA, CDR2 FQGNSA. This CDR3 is CASSPLGTSAYEQYF. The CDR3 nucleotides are TGTGCCAGCAGCCCCCTAGGGACTAGCGCCTACGAGCAGTACTTC.

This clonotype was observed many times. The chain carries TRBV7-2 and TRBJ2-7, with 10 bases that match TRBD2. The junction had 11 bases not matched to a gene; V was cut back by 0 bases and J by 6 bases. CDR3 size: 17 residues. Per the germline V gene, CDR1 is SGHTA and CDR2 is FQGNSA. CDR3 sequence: CASSLAEGAGGRIEQYF. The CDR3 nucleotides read TGTGCCAGCAGCTTAGCTGAGGGAGCGGGAGGGCGGATCGAGCAGTACTTC. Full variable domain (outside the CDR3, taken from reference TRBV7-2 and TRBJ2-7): GAGVSQSPSNKVTEKGKDVELRCDPISGHTALYWYRQSLGQGLEFLIYFQGNSAPDKSGLPSDRFSAERTGGSVSTLTIQRTQQEDSAVYLCASSLAEGAGGRIEQYFGPGTRLTVT.

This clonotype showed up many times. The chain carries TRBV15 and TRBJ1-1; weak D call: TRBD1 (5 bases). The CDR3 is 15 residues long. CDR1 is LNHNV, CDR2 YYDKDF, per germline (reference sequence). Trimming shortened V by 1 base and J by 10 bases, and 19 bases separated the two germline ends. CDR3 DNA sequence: TGTGCCACCAGCAGAGTTATAGGGGTTGGGGTGAGAGCTTTCTTT. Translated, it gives CATSRVIGVGVRAFF.

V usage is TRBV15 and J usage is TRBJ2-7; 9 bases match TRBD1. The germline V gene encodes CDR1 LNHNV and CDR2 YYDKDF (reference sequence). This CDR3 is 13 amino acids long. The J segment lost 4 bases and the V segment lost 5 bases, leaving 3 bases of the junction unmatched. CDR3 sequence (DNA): TGTGCCACCAGCCAGGACAGGGGATACGAGCAGTACTTC. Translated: CATSQDRGYEQYF.

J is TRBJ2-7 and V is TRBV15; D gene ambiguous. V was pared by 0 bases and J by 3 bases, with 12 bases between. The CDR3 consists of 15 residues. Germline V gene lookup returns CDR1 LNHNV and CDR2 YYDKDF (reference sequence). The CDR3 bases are TGTGCCACCAGCAGAGATGTGGGAAACGTCTACGAGCAGTACTTC. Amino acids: CATSRDVGNVYEQYF.

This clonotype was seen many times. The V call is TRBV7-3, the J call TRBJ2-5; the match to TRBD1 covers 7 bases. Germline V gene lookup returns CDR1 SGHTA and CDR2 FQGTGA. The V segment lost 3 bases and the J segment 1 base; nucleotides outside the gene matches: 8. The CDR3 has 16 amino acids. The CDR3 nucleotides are TGTGCCAGCAGCTTGCGTCCCGGGACAGTCCAAGAGACCCAGTACTTC. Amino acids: CASSLRPGTVQETQYF.

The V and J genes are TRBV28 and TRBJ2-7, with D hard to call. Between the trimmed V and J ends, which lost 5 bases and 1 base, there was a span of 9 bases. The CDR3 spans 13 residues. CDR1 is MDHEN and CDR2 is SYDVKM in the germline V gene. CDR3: CASSLKNSYEQYF. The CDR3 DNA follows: TGTGCCAGCAGTCTCAAGAATTCCTACGAGCAGTACTTC.

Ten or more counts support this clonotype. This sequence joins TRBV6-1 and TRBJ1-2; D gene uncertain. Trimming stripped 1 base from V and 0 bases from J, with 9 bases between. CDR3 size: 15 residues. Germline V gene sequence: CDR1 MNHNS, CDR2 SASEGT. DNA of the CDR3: TGTGCCAGCAGTGAAGACCAGATAACTAACTATGGCTACACCTTC. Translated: CASSEDQITNYGYTF.

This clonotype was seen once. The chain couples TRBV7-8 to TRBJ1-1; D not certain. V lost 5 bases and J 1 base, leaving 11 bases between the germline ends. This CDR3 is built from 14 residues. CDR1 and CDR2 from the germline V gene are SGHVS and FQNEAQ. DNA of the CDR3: TGTGCCAGCAGCAGGGAGCCGGGGAACACTGAAGCTTTCTTT. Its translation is CASSREPGNTEAFF.

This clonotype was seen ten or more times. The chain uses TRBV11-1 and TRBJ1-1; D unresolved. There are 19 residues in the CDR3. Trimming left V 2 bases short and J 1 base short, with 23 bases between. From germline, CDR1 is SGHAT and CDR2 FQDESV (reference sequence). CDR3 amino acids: CASSLSSPRQPKKNTEAFF. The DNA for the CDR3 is TGTGCCAGCAGCTTATCATCTCCGCGCCAACCAAAGAAGAACACTGAAGCTTTCTTT. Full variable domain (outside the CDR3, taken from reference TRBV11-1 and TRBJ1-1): EAEVAQSPRYKITEKSQAVAFWCDPISGHATLYWYRQILGQGPELLVQFQDESVVDDSQLPKDRFSAERLKGVDSTLKIQPAELGDSAMYLCASSLSSPRQPKKNTEAFFGQGTRLTVV.

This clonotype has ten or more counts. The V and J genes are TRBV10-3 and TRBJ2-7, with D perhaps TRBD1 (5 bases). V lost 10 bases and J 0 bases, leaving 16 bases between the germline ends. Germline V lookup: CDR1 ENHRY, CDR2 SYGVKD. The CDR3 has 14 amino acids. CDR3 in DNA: TGTGCCACCGGTGAAGGGGCGAGCTCCTACGAGCAGTACTTC. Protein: CATGEGASSYEQYF.

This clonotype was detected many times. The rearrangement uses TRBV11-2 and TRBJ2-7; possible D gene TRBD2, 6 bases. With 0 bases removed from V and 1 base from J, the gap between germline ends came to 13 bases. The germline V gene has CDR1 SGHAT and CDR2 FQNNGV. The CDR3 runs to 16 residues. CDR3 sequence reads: CASSLELRSGSYEQYF. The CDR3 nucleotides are TGTGCCAGCAGCTTAGAGTTGCGTAGCGGTTCCTACGAGCAGTACTTC. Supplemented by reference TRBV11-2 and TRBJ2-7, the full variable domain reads EAGVAQSPRYKIIEKRQSVAFWCNPISGHATLYWYQQILGQGPKLLIQFQNNGVVDDSQLPKDRFSAERLKGVDSTLKIQPAKLEDSAVYLCASSLELRSGSYEQYFGPGTRLTVT.

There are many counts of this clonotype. CDR3 coding DNA: TGCAGCGTTGAATTCCAGCCTGGTTTCGCTGAAGCTTTCTTT. Its protein product is CSVEFQPGFAEAFF. The chain couples TRBV29-1 to TRBJ1-1; the D is unclear. CDR3 length: 14 amino acids. Per the germline V gene, CDR1 is SQVTM and CDR2 is ANQGSEA. The V and J ends lost 2 bases and 6 bases respectively, with 16 bases between them.

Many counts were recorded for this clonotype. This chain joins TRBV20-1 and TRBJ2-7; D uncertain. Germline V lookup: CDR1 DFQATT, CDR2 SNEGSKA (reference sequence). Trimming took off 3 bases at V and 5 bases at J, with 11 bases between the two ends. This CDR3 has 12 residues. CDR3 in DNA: TGCAGTGCTAGTGACAAATTGGACGAGCAGTACTTC. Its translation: CSASDKLDEQYF.